These 21 T cell receptor beta chains originate from one sample sequenced in a study of tumor-infiltrating lymphocytes in primary liver carcinoma. Starting from 400 to 500 ng of total RNA, TCR beta cDNA was produced with a primer in the constant region. ARM-PCR, slightly modified, supplied the TCR beta libraries through three nested multiplex PCR rounds. TRBV1-TRBV30 forward and Cbeta reverse primers drove the first two roughly 10-cycle rounds. Each CDR3 protein gets one entry after TCRdb re-called the multiplex PCR reads with MiXCR. The sample contains tens of thousands of distinct CDR3 sequences, around 77% of which appear only once. The tissue used was unsorted bulk material of roughly 17-31 mg. RNA and DNA were co-extracted from it with the AllPrep DNA/RNA mini kit. The specimen sequenced was liver tumor tissue from sampling region 5. Subset meaning: tumor region T5, tumor centre. The receptors here all came from a man in his forties with primary liver carcinoma and hepatitis B virus infection.

On this clonotype: Its ends do not fully match the called genes, so a read error is possible. The chain uses TRBV11-1 and TRBJ2-3; the match to TRBD2 covers 9 bases. Germline V CDR1 and CDR2: SGHAT, FQDESV (reference sequence). The CDR3 spans 16 residues. Written as DNA, the CDR3 is TGTACCAGTAGCCCCTCCCCTAGCGGGAAGGCGTCTACGCAGTACTTT. Amino acid sequence: CTSSPSPSGKASTQYF.

The genes are TRBV4-1 and TRBJ2-7; D not certain. CDR3 length: 15 amino acids. Germline V gives CDR1 MGHRA, CDR2 YSYEKL. The CDR3 nucleotides read TGCAGCAGCAGCCAAGATAAGGCATTAGCCATGGCGCAGTACTTC. Translated, it gives CSSSQDKALAMAQYF.

For this clonotype: The junction departs from germline at one end; a sequencing error may be responsible. The CDR3 region has the DNA TGTGTCTGGAGTCCATCCCTGGGGGGTAGTGAGCAGTCCTTC. It yields the protein CVWSPSLGGSEQSF. V gene TRBV30 combines with J gene TRBJ2-1; tentative D call: TRBD2 (6 bases). The germline V gene has CDR1 GTSNPN and CDR2 SVGIG (reference sequence). CDR3 length: 14 residues.

Remarks on this clonotype: An end of the junction differs from the germline gene, which may be a read error. V usage is TRBV11-3 and J usage is TRBJ2-1; maybe TRBD1 (6 bases). Looked up from germline, CDR1 is SGHNT and CDR2 is YENEEA. This CDR3 contains 14 residues. CDR3 region: CASSLRGRDNGQLF. CDR3 nucleotides: TGTGCCAGCAGCCTAAGAGGACGGGACAATGGGCAGCTCTTC. The full variable domain, in which reference TRBV11-3 and TRBJ2-1 provide the parts outside the CDR3, is EAGVVQSPRYKIIEKKQPVAFWCNPISGHNTLYWYLQNLGQGPELLIRYENEEAVDDSQLPKDRFSAERLKGVDSTLKIQPAELGDSAVYLCASSLRGRDNGQLFGPGTRLTVL.

As concerns this clonotype: The junction does not match germline at one end; this may be a read error. The chain carries TRBV12-3 or TRBV12-4 and TRBJ1-1, with a tentative D call TRBD1 (5 bases). CDR3 length: 14 residues. The CDR3 DNA follows: TGTTCCAGCAGCTCTTCCGATGCGGACACTGATGCTTTCTTT. Its translation is CSSSSSDADTDAFF.

The rearrangement uses TRBV6-6 and TRBJ2-5; perhaps TRBD2 as D (5 bases). Per the germline V gene, CDR1 is MNHNY and CDR2 is SVGAGI (reference sequence). This CDR3 region has 15 residues. CDR3 in DNA: TGTGTCAACAGTTACTTGGGTGGAGGACAAGAGACCCAGTACTTC. Its translation: CVNSYLGGGQETQYF.

A single count supports this clonotype. V gene TRBV6-5 combines with J gene TRBJ1-2; TRBD1 aligns across 12 bases. Germline values: CDR1 MNHEY, CDR2 SVGAGI. The length of the CDR3 is 16 residues. The ends lost 9 bases at V and 3 bases at J; junction bases unmatched: 11. The CDR3 coding sequence is TGTGCCAGTAGGGACACCGGGACAGGGGGCGACTATGGCTACACCTTC. The encoded protein is CASRDTGTGGDYGYTF.

On this clonotype itself: The conserved phenylalanine or tryptophan normally closing the CDR3 is absent here, so this likely arose from a read error. CDR3 amino acids: CASSLWGRATGELFS. The CDR3 coding sequence is TGCGCCAGCAGCTTGTGGGGCAGAGCCACCGGGGAGCTGTTTTCT. V is TRBV5-6 and J is TRBJ2-2; a weak D match, TRBD1 (5 bases). The CDR3 is 15 amino acids. CDR1 is SGHDT, CDR2 YYEEEE, per germline.

As to this clonotype: It is unclear where the CDR3 begins or ends on the DNA, so no DNA is shown, and the CDR3 is as TCRdb lists it. The rearrangement links TRBV4-1 to TRBJ2-6. Termini included, the CDR3 measures 17 amino acids. Per germline, CDR1 MGHRA and CDR2 YSYEKL. CDR3 sequence reads: CACSQEEWGSGANVLAF.

A note on this clonotype: In this CDR3 the conserved last residue, phenylalanine or tryptophan, is missing, so a read error is likely. V usage is TRBV29-1 and J usage is TRBJ2-2; D ambiguous. Trimming removed 7 bases from V and 1 base from J, with 13 bases in between. Germline CDR1 reads SQVTM; CDR2 reads ANQGSEA. CDR3 length: 14 residues. The CDR3 nucleotides read TGCAGCGCTTCCGGGCCTGGGAACACCGGGGAGCTGTTTCTT. This translates into CSASGPGNTGELFL.

As concerns this clonotype: It is likely a read error, because the conserved phenylalanine at the end of the CDR3 is missing. J is TRBJ2-7 and V is TRBV19, with 8 bases that match TRBD2. The CDR3 sequence is 14 residues long. V lost 4 bases, J lost 2 bases, and 4 bases stayed unmatched. Per the germline V gene, CDR1 is LNHDA and CDR2 is SQIVND (reference sequence). CDR3 coding DNA: TGTGCCAGTAGTAAGGTAGCGGGACCCTACGAGCAGTACTTG. Translating gives CASSKVAGPYEQYL.

To note about this clonotype: A read error is possible here, since a much larger clone lies one base away. This chain connects TRBV5-1 to TRBJ1-5; D uncertain. V shed 0 bases and J shed 2 bases, with 9 bases lying between them. The CDR3 runs to 15 residues. In germline, CDR1 is SGHRS, CDR2 YFSETQ. CDR3 residues: CASSLEGGRNQPQHF. The DNA of the CDR3 is TGCGCCAGCAGCTTGGAGGGAGGACGCAATCAGCCCCAGCATTTT.

About this clonotype: The junction does not match germline at one end; this may be a read error. The V gene is TRBV11-1, the J gene TRBJ2-2, with TRBD1 as a possible D gene (6 bases). The CDR3 covers 15 residues. Germline CDR1 reads SGHAT; CDR2 reads FQDESV (reference sequence). CDR3: CTSSLAQGNTGELFF. The CDR3 DNA reads TGTACCAGCAGCTTAGCACAGGGAAACACCGGGGAGCTGTTTTTT.

The chain recombines TRBV6-1 with TRBJ2-7; 8 bases are a match to TRBD2. Per germline, CDR1 MNHNS and CDR2 SASEGT. This CDR3 region has 15 residues. Trimming cost V 6 bases and J 10 bases; bases outside gene matches: 17. Here the CDR3 DNA reads TGTGCCAGCAGCTGGAAAGCGGGAGAGGTCTACAAACAGTACTTC. It codes for CASSWKAGEVYKQYF.

On this clonotype itself: The junction departs from germline at one end; a sequencing error may be responsible. V gene TRBV7-9 combines with J gene TRBJ2-5; TRBD2 matches 7 bases. CDR1 and CDR2 from the germline V gene are SEHNR and FQNEAQ (reference sequence). The CDR3 runs to 15 residues. CDR3 sequence reads: CVSSGLGLSKETQYF. The CDR3 DNA sequence: TGTGTCAGCAGCGGACTGGGACTATCGAAAGAGACCCAGTACTTC.

In this sample, this clonotype turned up a few times. The missing conserved phenylalanine or tryptophan at the end of this CDR3 makes a read error likely. The chain joins TRBV7-8 to TRBJ2-3; D is unresolved. V was shortened by 1 base and J by 1 base, with 12 bases between the two germline ends. The CDR3 is made up of 16 amino acids. In germline, CDR1 is SGHVS, CDR2 FQNEAQ. CDR3 in DNA: TGTGCCAGCAGCTTAGAGTCAGGTGGGGGCACAGATACGCAGTATCTT. As protein: CASSLESGGGTDTQYL.

This sequence joins TRBV6-6 and TRBJ1-5; the D is unclear. V was cut by 1 base and J by 6 bases, with 7 bases left in between. Germline CDR1 MNHNY, CDR2 SVGAGI (reference sequence). There are 13 residues in the CDR3. The CDR3 sequence: CASSYLVVQPQHF. Written as DNA, the CDR3 is TGTGCCAGCAGTTACTTGGTGGTTCAGCCCCAGCATTTT.

With regard to this clonotype: It is likely a read error, because the conserved phenylalanine at the end of the CDR3 is missing. V usage is TRBV11-2 and J usage is TRBJ2-7; TRBD2 is a possible D gene (6 bases). The germline gives CDR1 SGHAT, CDR2 FQNNGV. This CDR3 region has 16 residues. The DNA for the CDR3 is TGTGCCAGCAACTTAGAACCTAGCGAGAGCTGGGTCGAGCAGTACTTA. It yields the protein CASNLEPSESWVEQYL.

In regard to this clonotype: The conserved phenylalanine or tryptophan is not found at the CDR3 terminus, so this likely reflects a read error. V usage is TRBV5-1 and J usage is TRBJ1-1; D is uncertain. The germline gives CDR1 SGHRS, CDR2 YFSETQ. V was cut by 4 bases and J by 2 bases, with 15 bases left in between. The CDR3 consists of 15 residues. CDR3 amino acids: CASSALVGSNTEAFS. The CDR3 nucleotides are TGCGCCAGCAGCGCCTTGGTAGGGAGCAACACTGAAGCTTTCTCT.

As for this clonotype: The conserved phenylalanine or tryptophan is not found at the CDR3 terminus, so this likely reflects a read error. The chain uses TRBV5-6 and TRBJ1-1, with TRBD1 matching 8 bases. In germline, CDR1 is SGHDT, CDR2 YYEEEE. The CDR3 consists of 14 residues. This CDR3 reads CVSSARQGRTEAFI. Written as DNA, the CDR3 is TGTGTCAGCAGCGCACGACAGGGGCGGACTGAAGCTTTCATT.

There are a few counts of this clonotype. The chain has TRBV10-3 and TRBJ2-1; 9 bases align to TRBD2. Losses at the gene ends were 2 bases for V and 15 bases for J; bases not matched to a gene: 20. The germline CDR1 and CDR2 sequences are ENHRY and SYGVKD. The CDR3 totals 17 residues. CDR3 sequence: CAISEGRGGSRDNDLFF. The CDR3 nucleotides are TGTGCCATCAGTGAGGGGCGGGGGGGCAGTCGAGACAATGATCTGTTCTTC.